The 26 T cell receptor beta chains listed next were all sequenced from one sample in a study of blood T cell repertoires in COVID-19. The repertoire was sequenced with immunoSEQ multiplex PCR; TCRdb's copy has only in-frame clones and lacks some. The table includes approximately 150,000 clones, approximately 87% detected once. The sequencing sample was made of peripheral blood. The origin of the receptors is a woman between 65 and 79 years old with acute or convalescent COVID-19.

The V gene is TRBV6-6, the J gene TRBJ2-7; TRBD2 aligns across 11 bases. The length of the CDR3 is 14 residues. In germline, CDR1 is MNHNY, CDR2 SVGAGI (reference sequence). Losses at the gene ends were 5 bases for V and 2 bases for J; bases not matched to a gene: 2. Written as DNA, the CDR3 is TGTGCCAGCAGTGTAGCGGGAGGGCCCTACGAGCAGTACTTC. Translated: CASSVAGGPYEQYF.

CDR3 sequence: CASSLISRVWTNTEAFF. For the CDR3, the DNA is TGTGCCAGCAGCTTGATTTCCAGGGTTTGGACGAACACTGAAGCTTTCTTT. V gene TRBV5-8 combines with J gene TRBJ1-1; the D gene is possibly TRBD1 (5 bases). V was shortened by 1 base and J by 1 base, with 17 bases between the two germline ends. The CDR3 has 17 amino acids. CDR1 SGHTS and CDR2 YDEGEE come from the germline V gene.

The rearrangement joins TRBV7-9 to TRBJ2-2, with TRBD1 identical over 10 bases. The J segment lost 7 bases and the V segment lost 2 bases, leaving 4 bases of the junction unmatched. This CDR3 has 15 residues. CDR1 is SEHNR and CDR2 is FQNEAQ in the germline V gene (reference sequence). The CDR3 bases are TGTGCCAGCAGCTTACGGGGACAGGGGAGCGGGGAGCTGTTTTTT. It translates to CASSLRGQGSGELFF.

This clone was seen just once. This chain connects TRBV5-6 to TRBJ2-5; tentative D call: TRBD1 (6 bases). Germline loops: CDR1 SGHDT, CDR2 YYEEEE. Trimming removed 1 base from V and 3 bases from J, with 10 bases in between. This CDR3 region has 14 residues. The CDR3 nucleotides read TGTGCCAGCAGCTTGTATTCAGGGGAAGAGACCCAGTACTTC. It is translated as CASSLYSGEETQYF.

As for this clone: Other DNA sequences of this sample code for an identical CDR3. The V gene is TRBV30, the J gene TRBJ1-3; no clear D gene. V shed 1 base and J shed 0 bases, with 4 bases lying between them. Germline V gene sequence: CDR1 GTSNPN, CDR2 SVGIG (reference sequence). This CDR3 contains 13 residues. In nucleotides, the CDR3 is TGTGCCTGGAGTGGCAGCTCTGGAAACACCATATATTTT. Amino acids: CAWSGSSGNTIYF.

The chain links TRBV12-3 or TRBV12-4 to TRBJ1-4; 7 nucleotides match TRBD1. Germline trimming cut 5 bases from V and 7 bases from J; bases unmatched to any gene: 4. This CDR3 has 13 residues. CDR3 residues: CASSVGTVEKLFF. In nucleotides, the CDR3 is TGTGCCAGCAGTGTCGGGACAGTTGAAAAACTGTTTTTT.

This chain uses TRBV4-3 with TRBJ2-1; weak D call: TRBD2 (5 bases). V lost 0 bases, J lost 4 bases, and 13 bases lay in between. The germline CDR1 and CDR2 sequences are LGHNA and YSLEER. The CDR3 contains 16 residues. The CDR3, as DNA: TGCGCCAGCAGCCAAGAGAGGGTGTACTTTTACAATGAGCAGTTCTTC. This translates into CASSQERVYFYNEQFF.

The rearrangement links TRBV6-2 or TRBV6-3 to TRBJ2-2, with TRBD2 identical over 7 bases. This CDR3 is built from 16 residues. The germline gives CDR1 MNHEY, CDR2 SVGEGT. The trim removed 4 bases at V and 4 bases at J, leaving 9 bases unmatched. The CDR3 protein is CASSSLWTRSTGELFF. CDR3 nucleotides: TGTGCCAGCAGTTCTCTCTGGACTAGATCCACCGGGGAGCTGTTTTTT.

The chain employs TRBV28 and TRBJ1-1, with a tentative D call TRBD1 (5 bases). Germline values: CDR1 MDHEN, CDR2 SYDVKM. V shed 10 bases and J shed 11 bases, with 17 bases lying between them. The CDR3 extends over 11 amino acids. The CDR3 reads CAIYRGTQAFF. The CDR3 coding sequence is TGTGCCATATACCGGGGGACCCAGGCTTTCTTT.

CDR3 protein: CASSVGQAVNQPQHF. CDR3 coding DNA: TGTGCCAGCAGCGTGGGACAGGCTGTCAATCAGCCCCAGCATTTT. The gene calls are TRBV5-8 and TRBJ1-5; 8 bases map to TRBD1. This CDR3 has 15 amino acids. From germline, CDR1 is SGHTS and CDR2 YDEGEE. After removal of 4 bases from V and 3 bases from J, the junction contained 6 bases not matched to a gene.

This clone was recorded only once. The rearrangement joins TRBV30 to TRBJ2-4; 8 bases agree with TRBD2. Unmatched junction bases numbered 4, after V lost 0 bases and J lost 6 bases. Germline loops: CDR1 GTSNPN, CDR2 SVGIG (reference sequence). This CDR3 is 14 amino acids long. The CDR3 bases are TGTGCCTGGAGTGTACGAGCGGGGGTAAACATTCAGTACTTC. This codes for CAWSVRAGVNIQYF.

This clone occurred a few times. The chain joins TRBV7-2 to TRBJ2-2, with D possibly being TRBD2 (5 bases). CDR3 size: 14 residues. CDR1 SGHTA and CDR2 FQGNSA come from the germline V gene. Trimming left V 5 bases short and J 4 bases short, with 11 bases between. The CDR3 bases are TGTGCCAGCAGCCTGGACTGGGCCACCGGGGAGCTGTTTTTT. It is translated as CASSLDWATGELFF.

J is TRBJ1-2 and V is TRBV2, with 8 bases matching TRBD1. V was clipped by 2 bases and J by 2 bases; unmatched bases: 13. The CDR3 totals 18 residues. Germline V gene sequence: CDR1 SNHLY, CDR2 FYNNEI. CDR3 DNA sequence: TGTGCCAGCAGTGAACCAGCTACAGGGGGGCAAGAGAACTATGGCTACACCTTC. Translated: CASSEPATGGQENYGYTF.

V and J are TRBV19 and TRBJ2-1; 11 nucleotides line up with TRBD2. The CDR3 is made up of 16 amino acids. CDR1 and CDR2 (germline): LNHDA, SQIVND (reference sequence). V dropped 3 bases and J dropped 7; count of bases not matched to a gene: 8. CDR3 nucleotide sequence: TGTGCCAGTAGTATGAGTAGCGGGGGGGAAAAAAATGAGCAGTTCTTC. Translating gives CASSMSSGGEKNEQFF.

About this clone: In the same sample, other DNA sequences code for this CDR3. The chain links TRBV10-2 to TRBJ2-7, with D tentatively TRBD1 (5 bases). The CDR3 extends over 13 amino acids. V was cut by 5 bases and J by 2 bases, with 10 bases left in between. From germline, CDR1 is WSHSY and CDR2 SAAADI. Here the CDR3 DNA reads TGCGCCAGCAGTCGCCAGGGCGCCTACGAGCAGTACTTC. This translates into CASSRQGAYEQYF.

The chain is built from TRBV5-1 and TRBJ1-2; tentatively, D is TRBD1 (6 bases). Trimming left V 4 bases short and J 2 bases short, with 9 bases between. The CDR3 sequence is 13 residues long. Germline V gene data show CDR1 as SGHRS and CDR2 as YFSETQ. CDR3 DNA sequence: TGCGCCAGCAGCGCTACAGGGAACTATGGCTACACCTTC. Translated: CASSATGNYGYTF.

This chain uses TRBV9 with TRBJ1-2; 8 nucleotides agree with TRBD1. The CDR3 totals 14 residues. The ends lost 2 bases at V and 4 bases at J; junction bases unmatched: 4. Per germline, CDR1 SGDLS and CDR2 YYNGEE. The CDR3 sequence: CASSVDRGGYGYTF. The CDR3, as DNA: TGTGCCAGCAGCGTTGACAGGGGAGGCTATGGCTACACCTTC. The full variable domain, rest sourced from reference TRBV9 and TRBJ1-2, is DSGVTQTPKHLITATGQRVTLRCSPRSGDLSVYWYQQSLDQGLQFLIQYYNGEERAKGNILERFSAQQFPDLHSELNLSSLELGDSALYFCASSVDRGGYGYTFGSGTRLTVV.

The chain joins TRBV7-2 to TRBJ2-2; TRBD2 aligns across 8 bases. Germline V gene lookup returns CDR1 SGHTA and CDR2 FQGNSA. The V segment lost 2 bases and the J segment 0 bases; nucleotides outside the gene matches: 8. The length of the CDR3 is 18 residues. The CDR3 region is CASSLWVLAGANTGELFF. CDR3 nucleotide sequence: TGTGCCAGCAGCTTATGGGTTCTAGCGGGCGCGAACACCGGGGAGCTGTTTTTT.

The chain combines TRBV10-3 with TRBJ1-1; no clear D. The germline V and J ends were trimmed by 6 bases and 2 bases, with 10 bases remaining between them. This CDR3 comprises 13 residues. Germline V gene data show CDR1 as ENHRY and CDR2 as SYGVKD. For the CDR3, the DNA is TGTGCCATCAGACAGAATCCTAACACTGAAGCTTTCTTT. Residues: CAIRQNPNTEAFF.

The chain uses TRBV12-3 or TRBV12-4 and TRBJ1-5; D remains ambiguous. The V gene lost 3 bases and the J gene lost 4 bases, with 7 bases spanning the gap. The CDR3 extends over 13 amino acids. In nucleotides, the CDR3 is TGTGCCAGCAGTTTCAGCAGGAATCAGCCCCAGCATTTT. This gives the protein CASSFSRNQPQHF.

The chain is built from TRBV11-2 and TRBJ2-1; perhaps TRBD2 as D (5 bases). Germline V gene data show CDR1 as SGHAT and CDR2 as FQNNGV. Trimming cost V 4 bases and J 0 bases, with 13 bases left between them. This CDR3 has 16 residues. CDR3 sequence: CASSWAAVSSYNEQFF. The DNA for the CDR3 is TGTGCCAGCAGCTGGGCAGCGGTTAGCTCCTACAATGAGCAGTTCTTC.

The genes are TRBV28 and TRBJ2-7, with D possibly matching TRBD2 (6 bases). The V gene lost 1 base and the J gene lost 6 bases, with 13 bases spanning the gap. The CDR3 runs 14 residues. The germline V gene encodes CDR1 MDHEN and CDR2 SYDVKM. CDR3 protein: CASSLSQVGGEQYF. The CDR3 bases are TGTGCCAGCAGTTTATCACAGGTGGGGGGCGAGCAGTACTTC. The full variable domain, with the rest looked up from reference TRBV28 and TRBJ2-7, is DVKVTQSSRYLVKRTGEKVFLECVQDMDHENMFWYRQDPGLGLRLIYFSYDVKMKEKGDIPEGYSVSREKKERFSLILESASTNQTSMYLCASSLSQVGGEQYFGPGTRLTVT.

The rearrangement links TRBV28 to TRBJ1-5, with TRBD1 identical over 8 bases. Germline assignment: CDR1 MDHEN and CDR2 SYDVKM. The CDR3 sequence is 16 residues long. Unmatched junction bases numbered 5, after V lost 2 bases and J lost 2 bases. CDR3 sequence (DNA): TGTGCCAGCAGTTTAACCCCGGGACAGGGCAATCAGCCCCAGCATTTT. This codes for CASSLTPGQGNQPQHF.

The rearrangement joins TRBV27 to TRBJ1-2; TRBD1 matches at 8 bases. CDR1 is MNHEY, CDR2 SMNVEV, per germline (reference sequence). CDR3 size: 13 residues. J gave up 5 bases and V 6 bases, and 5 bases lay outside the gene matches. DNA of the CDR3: TGTGCCAGCAGCCCAGACAGGGGATATGGCTACACCTTC. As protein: CASSPDRGYGYTF.

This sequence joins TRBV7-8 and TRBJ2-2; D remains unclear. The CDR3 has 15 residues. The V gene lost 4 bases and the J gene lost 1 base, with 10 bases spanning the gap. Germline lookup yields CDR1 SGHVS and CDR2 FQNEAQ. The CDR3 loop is CASSSTTGNTGELFF. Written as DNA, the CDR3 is TGTGCCAGCAGCTCCACGACTGGGAACACCGGGGAGCTGTTTTTT.

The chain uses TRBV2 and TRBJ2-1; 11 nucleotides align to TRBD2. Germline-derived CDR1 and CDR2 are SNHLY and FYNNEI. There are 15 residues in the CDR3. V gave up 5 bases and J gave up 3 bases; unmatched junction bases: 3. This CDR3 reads CASSPLAGGYNEQFF. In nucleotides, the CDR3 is TGTGCCAGCAGTCCTCTAGCGGGAGGCTACAATGAGCAGTTCTTC. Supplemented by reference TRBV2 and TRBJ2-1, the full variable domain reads EPEVTQTPSHQVTQMGQEVILRCVPISNHLYFYWYRQILGQKVEFLVSFYNNEISEKSEIFDDQFSVERPDGSNFTLKIRSTKLEDSAMYFCASSPLAGGYNEQFFGPGTRLTVL.